What follows is one TCR beta chain and its context. What it binds is not known. These data originate in a study of cytomegalovirus exposure and HLA in healthy donors. Primers: 60 Vbeta forward and 13 Jbeta reverse. TCRdb's table, derived via immunoSEQ multiplex PCR, lists solely in-frame clones and lacks some. The sample has approximately 110,000 clones, and its top ten clones hold 2.5% to 3%. Overall study findings and caveats: Later analysis placed DRB1 highest and HLA-C lowest in TCR association rates, which differed by HLA locus.

CDR3 length: 14 amino acids. Germline CDR1 and CDR2: SGHAT and FQNNGV. V trimming: 3 bases; J trimming: 5 bases; junction bases outside the gene matches: 3. The source material was PBMCs. The chain recombines TRBV11-2 with TRBJ2-1, with 8 bases fitting TRBD1. This TCR was sampled from a man younger than 45 in good health and CMV-seronegative. The CDR3 DNA reads TGTGCCAGCAGCTTTTGGGGACAGGACAATGAGCAGTTCTTC. Translating it yields CASSFWGQDNEQFF.